The clone carrying this T cell receptor (beta chain) occurred a few times. Its antigen remains unidentified. With 60 Vbeta and 13 Jbeta primers, the PCR was carried out. Measured with immunoSEQ multiplex PCR; TCRdb has only the in-frame clones, and not every one. The data hold 300,000 or so clones, with approximately 84% observed a single time. Donors counted as nominally healthy when sampled, yet unrecorded immune exposures were likely. The data were taken from a study of cytomegalovirus exposure and HLA in healthy donors. Study-wide results and caveats: Later, an analysis found that common viral pathogens appeared to be linked with several of the most significant clusters. Researchers reportedly found TCR beta sequences accurately predicted most subjects' HLA-A and HLA-B alleles.

Deletions cut 4 bases from V and 6 bases from J, with 11 bases between. Germline assignment: CDR1 SGHRS and CDR2 YFSETQ. This CDR3 comprises 13 residues. The J gene is TRBJ1-5, the V gene TRBV5-1; possible D gene TRBD1, 6 bases. What was sequenced was PBMCs. This sequence originates from a woman aged 40 to 55 in good health and CMV-seropositive. The CDR3 here is CASSQGGAQPQHF. In nucleotides, the CDR3 is TGCGCCAGCAGCCAAGGGGGGGCTCAGCCCCAGCATTTT.